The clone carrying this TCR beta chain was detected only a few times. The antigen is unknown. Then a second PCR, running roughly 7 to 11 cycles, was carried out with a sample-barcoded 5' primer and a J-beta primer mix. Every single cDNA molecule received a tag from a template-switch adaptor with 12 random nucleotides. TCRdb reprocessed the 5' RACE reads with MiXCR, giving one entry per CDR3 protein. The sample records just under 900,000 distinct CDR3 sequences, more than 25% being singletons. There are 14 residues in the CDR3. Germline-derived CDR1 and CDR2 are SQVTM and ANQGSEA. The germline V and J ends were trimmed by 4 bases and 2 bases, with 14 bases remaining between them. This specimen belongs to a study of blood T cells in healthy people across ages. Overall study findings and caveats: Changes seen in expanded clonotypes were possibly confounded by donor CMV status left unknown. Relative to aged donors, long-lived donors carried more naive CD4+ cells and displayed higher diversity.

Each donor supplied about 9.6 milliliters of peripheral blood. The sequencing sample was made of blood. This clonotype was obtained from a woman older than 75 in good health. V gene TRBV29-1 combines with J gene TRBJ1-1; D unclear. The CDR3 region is CSVAERVANTEAFF. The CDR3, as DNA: TGCAGCGTTGCAGAGAGAGTAGCAAACACTGAAGCTTTCTTT.